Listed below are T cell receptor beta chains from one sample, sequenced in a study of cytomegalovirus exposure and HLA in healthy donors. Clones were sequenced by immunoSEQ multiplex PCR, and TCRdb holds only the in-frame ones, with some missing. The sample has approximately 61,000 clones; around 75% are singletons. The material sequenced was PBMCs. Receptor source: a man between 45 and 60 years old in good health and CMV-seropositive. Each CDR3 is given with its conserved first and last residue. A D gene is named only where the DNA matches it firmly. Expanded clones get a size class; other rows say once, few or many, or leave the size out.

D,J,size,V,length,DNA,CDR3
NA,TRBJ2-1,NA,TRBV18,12,TGTGCCAGCTCACCATTGGGGCTTGAGCAGTTCTTC,CASSPLGLEQFF
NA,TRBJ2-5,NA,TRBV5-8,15,TGTGCCAGCAGCTTTTCGGCCAGCGGAGGGGAGACCCAGTACTTC,CASSFSASGGETQYF
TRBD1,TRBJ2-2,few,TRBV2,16,TGTGCCAGCAGTGTTAGGACAGGGGTCGGCACCGGGGAGCTGTTTTTT,CASSVRTGVGTGELFF
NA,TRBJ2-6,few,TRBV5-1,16,TGCGCCAGCAGCTTGAGTCTGGGGACAGGGGCCAACGTCCTGACTTTC,CASSLSLGTGANVLTF
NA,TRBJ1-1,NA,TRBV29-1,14,TGCAGCGTTCGTAAAGGAGGGCCGAACACTGAAGCTTTCTTT,CSVRKGGPNTEAFF
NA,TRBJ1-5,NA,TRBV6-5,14,TGTGCCAGCAGTCGCAGGGTTGGCAATCAGCCCCAGCATTTT,CASSRRVGNQPQHF
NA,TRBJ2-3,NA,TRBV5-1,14,TGCGCCAGCAGCTTGGAGAGGCAGACAGATACGCAGTATTTT,CASSLERQTDTQYF
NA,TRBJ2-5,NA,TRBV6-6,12,TGTGCCAGCAGCCAGCGGCAAGAGACCCAGTACTTC,CASSQRQETQYF
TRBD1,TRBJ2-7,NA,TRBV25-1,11,TGTGCCAGCACGACAGGGTACGAGCAGTACTTC,CASTTGYEQYF
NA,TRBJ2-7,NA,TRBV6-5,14,TGTGCCAGCAGTGCGCCGCGCACCTCCTACGAGCAGTACTTC,CASSAPRTSYEQYF
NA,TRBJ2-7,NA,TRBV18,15,TGTGCCAGCTCACCAGGGGCGGGGGCCGCCTACGAGCAGTACTTC,CASSPGAGAAYEQYF
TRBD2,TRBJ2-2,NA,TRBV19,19,TGTGCCAGTAGTAACCTAAGGGGACTAGCGGGGGGTAACACCGGGGAGCTGTTTTTT,CASSNLRGLAGGNTGELFF
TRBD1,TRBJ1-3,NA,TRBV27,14,TGTGCCAGCAGTCCCCGGACAGGGTTGAACACCATATATTTT,CASSPRTGLNTIYF
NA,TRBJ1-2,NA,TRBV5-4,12,TGTGCCAGCAGCCAACCGACAGGTGGCTACACCTTC,CASSQPTGGYTF
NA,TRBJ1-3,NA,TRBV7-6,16,TGTGCCAGCAGCTTCACAGACAGTTTTTCTGGAAACACCATATATTTT,CASSFTDSFSGNTIYF
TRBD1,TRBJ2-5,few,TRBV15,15,TGTGCCAACAGTTTACAGGGGGCGCCTTGGGAGGCCCAGTACTTC,CANSLQGAPWEAQYF
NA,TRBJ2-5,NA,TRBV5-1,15,TGCGCCAGCAGCTTGTACAGAACAGACCAAGAGACCCAGTACTTC,CASSLYRTDQETQYF
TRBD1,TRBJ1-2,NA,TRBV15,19,TGTGCCACCAGCCCCAGTGCCTTGGAGAGGACAGGGCAACACTATGGCTACACCTTC,CATSPSALERTGQHYGYTF